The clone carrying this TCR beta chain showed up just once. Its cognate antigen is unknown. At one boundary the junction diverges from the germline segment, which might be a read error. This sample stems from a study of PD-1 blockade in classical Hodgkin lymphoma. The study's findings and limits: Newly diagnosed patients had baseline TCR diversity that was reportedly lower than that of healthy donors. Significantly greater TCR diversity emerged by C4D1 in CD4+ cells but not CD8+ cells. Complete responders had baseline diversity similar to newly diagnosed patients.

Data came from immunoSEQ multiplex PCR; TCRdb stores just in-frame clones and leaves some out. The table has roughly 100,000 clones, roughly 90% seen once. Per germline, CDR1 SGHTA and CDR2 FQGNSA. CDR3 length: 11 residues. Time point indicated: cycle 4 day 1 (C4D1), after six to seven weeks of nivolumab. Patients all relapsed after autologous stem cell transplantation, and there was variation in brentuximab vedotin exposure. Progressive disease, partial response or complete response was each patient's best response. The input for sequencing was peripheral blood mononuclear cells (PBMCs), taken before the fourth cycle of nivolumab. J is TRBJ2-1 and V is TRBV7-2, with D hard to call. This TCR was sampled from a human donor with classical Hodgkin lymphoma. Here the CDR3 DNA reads TGTGCCAGCAGCTTAGGGGTCAGTACGATCTTC. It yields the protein CASSLGVSTIF.